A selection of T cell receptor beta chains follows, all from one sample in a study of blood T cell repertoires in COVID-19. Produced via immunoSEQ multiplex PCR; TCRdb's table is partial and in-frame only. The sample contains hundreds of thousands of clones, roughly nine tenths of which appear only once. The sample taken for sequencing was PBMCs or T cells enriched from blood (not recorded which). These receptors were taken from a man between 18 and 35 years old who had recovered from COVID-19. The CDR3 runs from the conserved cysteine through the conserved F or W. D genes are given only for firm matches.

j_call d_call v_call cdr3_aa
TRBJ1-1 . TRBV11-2 CASSLAAGMNTEAFF
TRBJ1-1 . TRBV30 CAWTGANEAFF
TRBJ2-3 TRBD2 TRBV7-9 CASSPSGSRDTQYF
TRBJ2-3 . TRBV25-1 CASSEWQGQTDTQYF
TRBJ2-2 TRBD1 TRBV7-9 CASRGTGASTGELFF
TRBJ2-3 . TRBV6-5 CATRSGAQYF
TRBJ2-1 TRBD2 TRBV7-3 CASSLRAGTSGRGPYNEQFF
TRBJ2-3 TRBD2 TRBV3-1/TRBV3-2 CASSHGLAESTDTQYF
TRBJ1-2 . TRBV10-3 CAISSGSGGYTF
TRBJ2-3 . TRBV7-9 CASSLGPGLLPDTQYF
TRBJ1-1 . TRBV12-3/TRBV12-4 CASVWSGTEAFF
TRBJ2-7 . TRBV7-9 CASSSSGGPFYEQYF
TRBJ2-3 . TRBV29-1 CSDLGQITDTQYF
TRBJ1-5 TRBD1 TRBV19 CAGPSGQGPEPQHF
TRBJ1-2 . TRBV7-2 CASSLAQGLYGYTF
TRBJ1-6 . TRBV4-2 CASSQPQADSPLHF
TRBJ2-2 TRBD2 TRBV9 CASSVLAGRSGELFF
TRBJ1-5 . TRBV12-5 CASGLEEGQPQHF
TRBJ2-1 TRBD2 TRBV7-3 CASSLNTLAGPDEQFF
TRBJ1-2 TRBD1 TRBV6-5 CASSPGTGGVGYTF
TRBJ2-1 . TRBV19 CASSIGGNEQFF
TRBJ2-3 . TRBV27 CASTRKTRTDTQYF
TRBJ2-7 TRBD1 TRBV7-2 CASSLIPGQGYEQYF
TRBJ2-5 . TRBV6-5 CASSRTRMETQYF
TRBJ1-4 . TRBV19 CASSQGRTANEKLFF
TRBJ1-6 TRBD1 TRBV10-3 CAIRTGADNSPLHF
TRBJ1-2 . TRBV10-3 CAISDEGNYGYTF
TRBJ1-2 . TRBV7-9 CASTLGQGWDYGYTF
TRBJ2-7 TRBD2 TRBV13 CASSLGLAGEFGEQYF
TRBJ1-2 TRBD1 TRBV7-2 CASSLGQGDGYTF
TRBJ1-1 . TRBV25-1 CASSDLRENTEAFF
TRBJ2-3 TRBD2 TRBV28 CASSPGGARPDTQYF
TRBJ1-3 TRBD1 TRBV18 CASSPRTGLSGNTIYF
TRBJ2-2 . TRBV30 CAWRRAGTNTGELFF
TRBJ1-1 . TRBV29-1 CSHRPGMNTEAFF
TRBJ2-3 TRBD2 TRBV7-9 CASRSGLADTDTQYF
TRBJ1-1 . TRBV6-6 CASSYNRVNTEAFF
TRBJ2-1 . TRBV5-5 CASSNSLTYNEQFF
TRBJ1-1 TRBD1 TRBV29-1 CSVEKTGGTSDEAFF
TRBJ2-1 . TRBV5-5 CASSLGAVLTIYNEQFF
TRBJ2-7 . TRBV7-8 CASSLEGDFSYEQYF
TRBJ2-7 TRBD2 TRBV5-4 CASSPGGGSEQYF
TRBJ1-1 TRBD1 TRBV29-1 CSVERGRGDFTEAFF
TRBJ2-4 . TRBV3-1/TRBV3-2 CASSQMGASPRYF
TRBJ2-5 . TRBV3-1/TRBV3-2 CASSESGLASGTQYF
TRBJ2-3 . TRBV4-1 CASSQDRAGARNTQYF